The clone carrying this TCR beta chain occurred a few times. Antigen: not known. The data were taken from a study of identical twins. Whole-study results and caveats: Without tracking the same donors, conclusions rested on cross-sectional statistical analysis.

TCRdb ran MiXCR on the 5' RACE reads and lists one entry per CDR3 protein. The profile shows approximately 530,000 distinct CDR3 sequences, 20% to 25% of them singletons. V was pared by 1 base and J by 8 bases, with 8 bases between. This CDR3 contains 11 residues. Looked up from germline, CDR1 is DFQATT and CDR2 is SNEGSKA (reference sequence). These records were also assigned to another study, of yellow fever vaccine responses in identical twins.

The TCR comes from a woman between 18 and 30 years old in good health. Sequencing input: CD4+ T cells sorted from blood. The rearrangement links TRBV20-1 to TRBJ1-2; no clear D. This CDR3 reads CSARVGQGYTF. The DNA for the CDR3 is TGCAGTGCTAGAGTAGGTCAAGGCTACACCTTC.